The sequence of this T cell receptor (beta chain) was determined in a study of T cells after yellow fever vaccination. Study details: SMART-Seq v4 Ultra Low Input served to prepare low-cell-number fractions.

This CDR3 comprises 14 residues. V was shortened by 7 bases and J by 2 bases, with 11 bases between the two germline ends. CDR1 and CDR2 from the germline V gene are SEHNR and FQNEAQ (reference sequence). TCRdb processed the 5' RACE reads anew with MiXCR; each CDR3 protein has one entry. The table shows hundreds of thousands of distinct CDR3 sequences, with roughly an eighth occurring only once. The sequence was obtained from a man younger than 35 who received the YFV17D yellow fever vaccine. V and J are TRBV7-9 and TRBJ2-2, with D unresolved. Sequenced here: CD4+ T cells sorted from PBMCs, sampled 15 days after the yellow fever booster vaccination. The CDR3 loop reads CASNSAFNTGELFF. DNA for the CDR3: TGTGCCAGCAATTCGGCGTTCAACACCGGGGAGCTGTTTTTT.